The next 5 T cell receptor beta chains were all read from a single sample in a study of CD8 T cells in ankylosing spondylitis. TCRdb itself ran the 5' RACE reads through MiXCR, one entry per CDR3 protein. This table has approximately 540,000 distinct CDR3 sequences, roughly an eighth appearing once. These TCRs' antigens remain unknown. Study conclusions and caveats: Characteristic of ankylosing spondylitis blood, it appeared, was a TCR beta motif comprising several highly homologous variants.

The sample consisted of blood, either unsorted or a sorted T cell fraction (not recorded which). The receptors stem from a male donor with ankylosing spondylitis.

In this sample, this clonotype turned up many times. The V gene is TRBV7-9, the J gene TRBJ1-5; no clear D gene. Germline CDR1 and CDR2: SEHNR and FQNEAQ (reference sequence). The CDR3 length is 15 residues. The V and J ends lost 5 bases and 5 bases respectively, with 16 bases between them. The CDR3 nucleotides are TGTGCCAGCAGCCTCACTGGATATTCGGATCAGCCCCAGCATTTT. Protein sequence: CASSLTGYSDQPQHF. Complete variable domain (other parts from reference TRBV7-9 and TRBJ1-5): DTGVSQNPRHKITKRGQNVTFRCDPISEHNRLYWYRQTLGQGPEFLTYFQNEAQLEKSRLLSDRFSAERPKGSFSTLEIQRTEQGDSAMYLCASSLTGYSDQPQHFGDGTRLSIL.

This chain links TRBV27 with TRBJ2-4; 13 bases line up with TRBD2. The junction had 7 bases not matched to a gene; V was cut back by 5 bases and J by 3 bases. CDR1 is MNHEY and CDR2 is SMNVEV in the germline V gene (reference sequence). The CDR3 covers 17 residues. CDR3 residues: CASSNRGLAGIKNIQYF. The CDR3 region has the DNA TGTGCCAGCAGTAACCGGGGACTAGCGGGGATCAAAAACATTCAGTACTTC.

This clonotype was recorded a few times. The CDR3 reads CASRPDRITGELFF. CDR3 DNA: TGTGCCAGCAGACCCGACAGGATCACCGGGGAGCTGTTTTTT. The chain links TRBV6-1 to TRBJ2-2; the D gene is possibly TRBD1 (6 bases). V was shortened by 6 bases and J by 4 bases, with 12 bases between the two germline ends. This CDR3 region has 14 residues. Germline values: CDR1 MNHNS, CDR2 SASEGT.

There are a few counts of this clonotype. The rearrangement uses TRBV11-2 and TRBJ2-2; TRBD2 matches 9 bases. J lost 6 bases, V lost 1 base, and 15 bases had no gene match. Germline loops: CDR1 SGHAT, CDR2 FQNNGV. The CDR3 consists of 19 residues. The CDR3 spells CASSLGGWREGPPPGELFF. In nucleotides, the CDR3 is TGTGCCAGCAGCTTAGGCGGATGGCGGGAGGGCCCGCCCCCCGGGGAGCTGTTTTTT. The variable domain in full, completed from reference TRBV11-2 and TRBJ2-2, reads EAGVAQSPRYKIIEKRQSVAFWCNPISGHATLYWYQQILGQGPKLLIQFQNNGVVDDSQLPKDRFSAERLKGVDSTLKIQPAKLEDSAVYLCASSLGGWREGPPPGELFFGEGSRLTVL.

This clonotype was counted ten times or more. The chain carries TRBV12-3 or TRBV12-4 and TRBJ2-1, with 7 bases matching TRBD2. Trimming removed 7 bases from V and 13 bases from J; junction bases left unmatched: 13. The CDR3 is 13 residues long. DNA for the CDR3: TGTGCCAGCACCCTAGGGACTACCGCTTCCCAGTTCTTC. It codes for CASTLGTTASQFF.